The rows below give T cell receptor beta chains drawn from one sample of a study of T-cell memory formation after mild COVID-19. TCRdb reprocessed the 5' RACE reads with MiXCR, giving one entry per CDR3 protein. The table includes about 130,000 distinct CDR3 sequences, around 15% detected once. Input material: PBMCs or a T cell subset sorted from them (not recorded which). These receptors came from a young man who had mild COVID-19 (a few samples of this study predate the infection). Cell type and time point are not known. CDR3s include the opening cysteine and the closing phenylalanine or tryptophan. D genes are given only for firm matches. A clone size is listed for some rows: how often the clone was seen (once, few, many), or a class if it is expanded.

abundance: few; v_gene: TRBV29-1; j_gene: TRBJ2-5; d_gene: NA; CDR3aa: CSVARVVETQYF; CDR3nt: TGCAGCGTTGCCAGGGTGGTAGAGACCCAGTACTTC
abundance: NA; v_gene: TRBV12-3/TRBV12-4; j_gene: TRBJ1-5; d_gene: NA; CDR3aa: CASSFGGVGQPQHF; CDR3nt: TGTGCCAGCAGTTTCGGGGGGGTGGGACAGCCCCAGCATTTT
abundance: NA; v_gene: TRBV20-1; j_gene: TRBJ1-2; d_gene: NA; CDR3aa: CSARVGGQQLYGYTF; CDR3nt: TGCAGTGCTAGAGTAGGAGGGCAGCAACTATATGGCTACACCTTC
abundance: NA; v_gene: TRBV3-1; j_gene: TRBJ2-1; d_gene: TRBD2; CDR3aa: CASSLPTGTSFSEQFF; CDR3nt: TGTGCCAGCAGCCTTCCCACCGGGACTAGCTTTAGCGAGCAGTTCTTC
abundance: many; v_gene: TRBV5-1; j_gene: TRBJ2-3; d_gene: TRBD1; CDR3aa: CASKRGPTDTQYF; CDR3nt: TGCGCCAGCAAAAGGGGGCCCACAGATACGCAGTATTTT
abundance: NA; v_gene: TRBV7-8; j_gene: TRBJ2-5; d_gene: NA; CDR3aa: CASSSGGMGETQYF; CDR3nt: TGTGCCAGCAGCTCGGGGGGCATGGGGGAGACCCAGTACTTC
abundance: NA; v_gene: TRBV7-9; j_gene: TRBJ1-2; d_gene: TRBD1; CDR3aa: CASSRGTGGGSGYTF; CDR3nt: TGTGCCAGCAGCCGAGGGACAGGGGGCGGGAGTGGCTACACCTTC
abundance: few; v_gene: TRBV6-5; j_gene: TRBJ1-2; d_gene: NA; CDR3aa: CASSPGGTGYGYTF; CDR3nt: TGTGCCAGCAGCCCGGGGGGTACCGGCTATGGCTACACCTTC
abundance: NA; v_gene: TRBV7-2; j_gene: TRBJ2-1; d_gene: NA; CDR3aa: CASSLRVRALNEQFF; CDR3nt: TGTGCCAGCAGCTTAAGGGTTCGGGCCTTAAATGAGCAGTTCTTC
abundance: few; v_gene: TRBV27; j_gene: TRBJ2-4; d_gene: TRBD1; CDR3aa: CASSLFKGQNLAKNIQYF; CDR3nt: TGTGCCAGCAGTTTATTCAAGGGACAGAACTTAGCCAAAAACATTCAGTACTTC
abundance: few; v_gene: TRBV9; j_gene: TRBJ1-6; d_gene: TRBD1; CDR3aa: CASSIRGLNSPLHF; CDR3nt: TGTGCCAGCAGCATCAGGGGGCTGAATTCACCCCTCCACTTT
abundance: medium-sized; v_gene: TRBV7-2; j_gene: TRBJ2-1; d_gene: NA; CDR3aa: CASSLTRGADNEQFF; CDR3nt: TGTGCCAGCAGCTTAACCAGGGGGGCAGACAATGAGCAGTTCTTC
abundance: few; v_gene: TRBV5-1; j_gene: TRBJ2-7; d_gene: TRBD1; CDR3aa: CASSGGQGGEQYF; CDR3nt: TGCGCCAGCAGCGGAGGACAGGGTGGCGAGCAGTACTTC
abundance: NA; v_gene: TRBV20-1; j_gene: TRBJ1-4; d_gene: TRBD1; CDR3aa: CSAKRLRDRGVIDEKLFF; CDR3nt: TGCAGTGCTAAACGTCTTCGGGACAGGGGTGTAATTGATGAAAAACTGTTTTTT
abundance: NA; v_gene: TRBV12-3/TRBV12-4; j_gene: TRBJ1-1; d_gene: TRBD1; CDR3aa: CASSRDRDFSTEAFF; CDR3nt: TGTGCCAGCAGTCGGGACAGGGATTTTAGCACTGAAGCTTTCTTT
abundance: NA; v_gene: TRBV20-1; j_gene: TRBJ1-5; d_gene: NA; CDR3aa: CSARSGEQPQHF; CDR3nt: TGCAGTGCTAGATCCGGGGAGCAGCCCCAGCATTTT
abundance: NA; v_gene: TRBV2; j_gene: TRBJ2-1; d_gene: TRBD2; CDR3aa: CASRLAGVRYNEQFF; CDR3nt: TGTGCCAGCAGGCTAGCGGGGGTACGGTACAATGAGCAGTTCTTC
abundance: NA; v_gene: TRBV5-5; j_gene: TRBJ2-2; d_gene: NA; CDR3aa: CASSLEGVNTGELFF; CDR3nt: TGTGCCAGCAGCTTGGAAGGGGTGAACACCGGGGAGCTGTTTTTT
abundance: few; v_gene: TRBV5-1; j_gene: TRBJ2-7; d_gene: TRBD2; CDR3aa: CASSVTSGAYEQYF; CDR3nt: TGCGCCAGCAGCGTTACTAGCGGGGCGTACGAGCAGTACTTC
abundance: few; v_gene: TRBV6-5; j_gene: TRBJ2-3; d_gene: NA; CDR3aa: CASSYSILPTDTQYF; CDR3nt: TGTGCCAGCAGTTACTCGATCTTGCCCACAGATACGCAGTATTTT
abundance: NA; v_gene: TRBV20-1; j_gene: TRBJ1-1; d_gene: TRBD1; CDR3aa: CSAQGADTEAFF; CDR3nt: TGCAGTGCTCAGGGGGCGGACACTGAAGCTTTCTTT
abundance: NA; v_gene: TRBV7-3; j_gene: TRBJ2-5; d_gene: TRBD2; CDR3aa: CASSWASGGAETQYF; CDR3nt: TGTGCCAGCAGCTGGGCGAGCGGGGGGGCGGAGACCCAGTACTTC
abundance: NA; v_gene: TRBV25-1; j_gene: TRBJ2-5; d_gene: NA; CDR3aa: CASSAPGGQWETQYF; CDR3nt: TGTGCCAGCAGTGCCCCCGGGGGCCAGTGGGAGACCCAGTACTTC
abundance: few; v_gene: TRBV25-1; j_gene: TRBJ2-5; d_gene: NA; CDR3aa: CASSESGGGRTQYF; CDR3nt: TGTGCCAGCAGTGAATCAGGGGGGGGTAGGACCCAGTACTTC
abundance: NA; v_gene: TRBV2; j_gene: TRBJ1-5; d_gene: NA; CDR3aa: CASKEGYSNQPQHF; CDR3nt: TGTGCCAGCAAGGAGGGGTATAGCAATCAGCCCCAGCATTTT
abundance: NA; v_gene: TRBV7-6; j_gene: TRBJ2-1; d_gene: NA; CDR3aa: CASSLRGGGAVGYNEQFF; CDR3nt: TGTGCCAGCAGCCTCCGAGGAGGGGGGGCGGTTGGCTACAATGAGCAGTTCTTC
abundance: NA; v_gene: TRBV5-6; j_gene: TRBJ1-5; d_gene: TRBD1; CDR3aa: CASSAGQGTQPQHF; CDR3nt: TGTGCCAGCAGCGCGGGACAGGGCACTCAGCCCCAGCATTTT
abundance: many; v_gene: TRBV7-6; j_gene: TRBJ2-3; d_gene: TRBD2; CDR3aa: CASSPGLAGSTDTQYF; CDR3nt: TGTGCCAGCAGCCCGGGACTAGCGGGGAGCACAGATACGCAGTATTTT
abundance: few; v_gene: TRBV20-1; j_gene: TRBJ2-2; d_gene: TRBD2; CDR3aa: CSASRAGDNTGELFF; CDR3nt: TGCAGTGCTAGTCGCGCGGGGGATAACACCGGGGAGCTGTTTTTT
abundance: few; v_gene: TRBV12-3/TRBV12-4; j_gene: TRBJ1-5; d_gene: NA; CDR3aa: CASSYSPAGLSQPQHF; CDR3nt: TGTGCCAGCAGTTATAGCCCCGCAGGGTTGAGTCAGCCCCAGCATTTT
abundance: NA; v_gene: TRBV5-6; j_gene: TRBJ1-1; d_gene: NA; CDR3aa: CASSLAGQPNTEAFF; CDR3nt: TGTGCCAGCAGCTTGGCTGGACAGCCGAACACTGAAGCTTTCTTT
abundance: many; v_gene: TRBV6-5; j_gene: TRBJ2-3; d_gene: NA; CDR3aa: CASSYSVGGGTDTQYF; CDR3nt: TGTGCCAGCAGTTACTCGGTCGGGGGCGGAACAGATACGCAGTATTTT
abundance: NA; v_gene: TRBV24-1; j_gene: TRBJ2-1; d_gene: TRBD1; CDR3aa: CATSDFSRGNEQFF; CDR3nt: TGTGCCACCAGTGATTTTTCCAGGGGGAATGAGCAGTTCTTC
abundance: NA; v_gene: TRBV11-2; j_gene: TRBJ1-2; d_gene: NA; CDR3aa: CASSPGRGSNYGYTF; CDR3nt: TGTGCCAGCAGCCCAGGGCGGGGGAGCAACTATGGCTACACCTTC
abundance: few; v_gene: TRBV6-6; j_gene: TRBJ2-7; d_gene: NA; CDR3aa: CASSYQGQSPTREQYF; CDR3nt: TGTGCCAGCAGTTACCAAGGTCAATCCCCCACGCGGGAGCAGTACTTC
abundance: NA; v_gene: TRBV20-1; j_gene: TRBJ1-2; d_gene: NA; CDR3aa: CSAPNPGGGYTF; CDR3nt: TGCAGTGCTCCAAACCCCGGAGGAGGCTACACCTTC
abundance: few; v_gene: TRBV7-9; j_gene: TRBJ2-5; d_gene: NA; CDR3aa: CASSPNGGRRYF; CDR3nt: TGTGCCAGCAGCCCCAACGGAGGGCGACGCTACTTC
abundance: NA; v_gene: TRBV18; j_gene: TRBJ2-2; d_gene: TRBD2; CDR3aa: CASSRLATAGELFF; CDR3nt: TGTGCCAGCTCCCGACTAGCGACGGCCGGGGAGCTGTTTTTT
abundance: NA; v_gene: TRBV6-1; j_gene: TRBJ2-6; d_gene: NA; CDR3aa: CASMSSGANVLTF; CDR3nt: TGTGCCAGCATGAGCTCTGGGGCCAACGTCCTGACTTTC
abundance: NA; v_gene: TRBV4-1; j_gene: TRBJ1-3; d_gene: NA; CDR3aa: CASSQGESGDTIYF; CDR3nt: TGCGCCAGCAGCCAAGGGGAATCTGGAGACACCATATATTTT
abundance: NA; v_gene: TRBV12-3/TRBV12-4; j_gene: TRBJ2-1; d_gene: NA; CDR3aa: CASTQGGREQFF; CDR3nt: TGTGCCAGCACCCAAGGTGGCAGAGAGCAGTTCTTC
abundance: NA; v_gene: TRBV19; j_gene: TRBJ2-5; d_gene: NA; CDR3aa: CASSTSPPAETQYF; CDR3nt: TGTGCCAGTAGTACGAGTCCACCCGCAGAGACCCAGTACTTC
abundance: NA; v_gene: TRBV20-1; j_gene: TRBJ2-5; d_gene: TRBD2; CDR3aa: CSATLGGAGETQYF; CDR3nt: TGCAGTGCTACCCTCGGGGGGGCCGGAGAGACCCAGTACTTC
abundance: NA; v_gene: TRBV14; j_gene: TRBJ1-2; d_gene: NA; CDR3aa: CASSFEGIYGYTF; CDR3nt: TGTGCCAGCAGCTTCGAGGGGATCTATGGCTACACCTTC
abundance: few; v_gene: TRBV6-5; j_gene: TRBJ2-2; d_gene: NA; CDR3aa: CASSYLGRSNTGELFF; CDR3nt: TGTGCCAGCAGTTACTTGGGCAGATCGAACACCGGGGAGCTGTTTTTT
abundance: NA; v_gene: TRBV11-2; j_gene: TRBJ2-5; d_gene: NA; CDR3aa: CASSLAGVETQYF; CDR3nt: TGTGCCAGCAGCTTAGCGGGGGTTGAGACCCAGTACTTC
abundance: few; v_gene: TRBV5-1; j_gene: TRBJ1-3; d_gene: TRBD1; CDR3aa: CASSLDVAGQGSGNTIYF; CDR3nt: TGCGCCAGCAGCTTGGACGTCGCTGGACAGGGATCTGGAAACACCATATATTTT
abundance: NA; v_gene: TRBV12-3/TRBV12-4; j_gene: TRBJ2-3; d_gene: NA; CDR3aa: CASSPGTYTDTQYF; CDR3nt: TGTGCCAGCAGTCCCGGGACGTACACAGATACGCAGTATTTT
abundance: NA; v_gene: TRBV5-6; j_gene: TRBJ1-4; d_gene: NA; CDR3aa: CASSRDLTSEKLFF; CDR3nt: TGTGCCAGCAGCCGGGACTTAACTAGTGAAAAACTGTTTTTT
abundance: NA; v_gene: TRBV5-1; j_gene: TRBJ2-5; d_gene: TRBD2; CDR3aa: CASSFQRGEETQYF; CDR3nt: TGCGCCAGCAGCTTCCAGCGGGGGGAAGAGACCCAGTACTTC
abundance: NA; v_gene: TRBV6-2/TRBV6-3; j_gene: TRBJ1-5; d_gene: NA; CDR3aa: CASSLGYQPQHF; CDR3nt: TGTGCCAGCAGTTTAGGGTATCAGCCCCAGCATTTT
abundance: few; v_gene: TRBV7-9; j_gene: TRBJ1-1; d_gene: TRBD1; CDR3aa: CASSSGYGTAEAFF; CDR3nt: TGTGCCAGCAGCTCAGGGTACGGGACAGCAGAAGCTTTCTTT
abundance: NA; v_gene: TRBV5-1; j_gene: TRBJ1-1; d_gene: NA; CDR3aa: CASSWAPGDTEAFF; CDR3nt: TGCGCCAGCAGCTGGGCCCCCGGGGACACTGAAGCTTTCTTT
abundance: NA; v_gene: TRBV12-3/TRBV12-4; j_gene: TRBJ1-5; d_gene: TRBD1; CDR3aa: CASSTRSRGSNQPQHF; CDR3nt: TGTGCCAGCAGTACCCGATCCAGGGGGAGCAATCAGCCCCAGCATTTT
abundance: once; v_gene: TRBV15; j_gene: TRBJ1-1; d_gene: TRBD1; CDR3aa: CATSRGRQGVNTEAFF; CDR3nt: TGTGCCACCAGCAGAGGAAGACAGGGAGTGAACACTGAAGCTTTCTTT
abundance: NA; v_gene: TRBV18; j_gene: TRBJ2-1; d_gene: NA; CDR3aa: CASSPQQGGVDNEQFF; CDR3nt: TGTGCCAGCTCACCACAGCAGGGGGGAGTGGACAATGAGCAGTTCTTC
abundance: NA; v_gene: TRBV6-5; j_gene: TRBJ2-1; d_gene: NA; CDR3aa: CASSYSLSSYNEQFF; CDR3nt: TGTGCCAGCAGTTACAGCTTGAGCTCCTACAATGAGCAGTTCTTC
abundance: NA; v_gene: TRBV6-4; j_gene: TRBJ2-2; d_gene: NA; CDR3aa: CASSTGPAAGELFF; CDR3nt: TGTGCCAGCAGTACCGGGCCGGCGGCCGGGGAGCTGTTTTTT